One and the same sample provided the 28 T cell receptor beta chains below, sequenced in a study of siplizumab effects on memory and regulatory T cells. Assay used: immunoSEQ multiplex PCR; TCRdb lists only in-frame clones, some missing. The sample lists around 100,000 clones, more than 85% occurring once. Sequencing was carried out using Tregs sorted from blood. These receptors were collected from a human donor in good health.

This sequence joins TRBV28 and TRBJ2-3; the D is unclear. This CDR3 has 13 residues. Germline V gene data show CDR1 as MDHEN and CDR2 as SYDVKM. Trimming took 5 bases from V and 5 from J, leaving 11 bases between them. DNA of the CDR3: TGTGCCAGCAGTACCCCCGCCCGAGATACGCAGTATTTT. Amino acids: CASSTPARDTQYF.

This clone was observed once. DNA for the CDR3: TGTGCCAGCAGCTTGGAGGTCAGGCCTGAAGAGACCCAGTACTTC. This encodes CASSLEVRPEETQYF. V gene TRBV5-4 combines with J gene TRBJ2-5, with D unresolved. Germline V gives CDR1 SGHNT, CDR2 YYREEE (reference sequence). V lost 0 bases to trimming and J lost 3 bases, with 12 bases between them. The CDR3 is 15 residues long.

This clone was seen only once. The chain has TRBV7-3 and TRBJ2-3; the D gene is possibly TRBD1 (6 bases). In germline, CDR1 is SGHTA, CDR2 FQGTGA. The germline V and J ends were trimmed by 0 bases and 4 bases, with 14 bases remaining between them. The CDR3 runs to 16 residues. CDR3 in DNA: TGTGCCAGCAGCTTAACCGGGACACCTTCCCCAGATACGCAGTATTTT. This codes for CASSLTGTPSPDTQYF. The full variable domain, with the rest looked up from reference TRBV7-3 and TRBJ2-3, is GAGVSQTPSNKVTEKGKYVELRCDPISGHTALYWYRQSLGQGPEFLIYFQGTGAADDSGLPNDRFFAVRPEGSVSTLKIQRTERGDSAVYLCASSLTGTPSPDTQYFGPGTRLTVL.

V gene TRBV4-3 combines with J gene TRBJ1-2; D unresolved. CDR3 length: 14 amino acids. V lost 1 base to trimming and J lost 2 bases, with 8 bases between them. Germline CDR1 is LGHNA and CDR2 is YSLEER. CDR3 DNA: TGCGCCAGCAGCCAAGGGACCGGGAACTATGGCTACACCTTC. Translation: CASSQGTGNYGYTF.

The chain combines TRBV5-1 with TRBJ2-2; D is perhaps TRBD1 (5 bases). The CDR3 spans 13 residues. Trimming shortened V by 0 bases and J by 6 bases, and 6 bases separated the two germline ends. Germline V gene sequence: CDR1 SGHRS, CDR2 YFSETQ. CDR3 sequence: CASSLVGPGELFF. In DNA form, the CDR3 reads TGCGCCAGCAGCTTGGTGGGGCCCGGGGAGCTGTTTTTT.

The chain's CDR3 is CASSPPDRGMSYGYTF. CDR3 sequence (DNA): TGTGCCAGCTCACCACCGGACAGGGGGATGAGCTATGGCTACACCTTC. The chain is built from TRBV18 and TRBJ1-2; 10 bases line up with TRBD1. Germline-derived CDR1 and CDR2 are KGHSH and LQKENI. Unmatched junction bases numbered 5, after V lost 0 bases and J lost 4 bases. This CDR3 has 16 amino acids.

This chain connects TRBV5-1 to TRBJ2-5; 9 nucleotides agree with TRBD2. The J call may be incorrect, as the DNA end agrees better with TRBJ2-7. The CDR3 is 15 residues long. Germline-derived CDR1 and CDR2 are SGHRS and YFSETQ. The CDR3 loop reads CASSLGTSAAYEQYF. CDR3 nucleotide sequence: TGCGCCAGCAGCTTGGGGACTAGCGCGGCCTACGAGCAGTACTTC.

The V call is TRBV27, the J call TRBJ2-3; D is unclear. The germline V and J ends were trimmed by 2 bases and 2 bases, with 8 bases remaining between them. The V gene's germline CDR1 is MNHEY and CDR2 SMNVEV (reference sequence). There are 14 residues in the CDR3. For the CDR3, the DNA is TGTGCCAGCAGTTTAGTGGTGAACACAGATACGCAGTATTTT. Its translation is CASSLVVNTDTQYF.

The V gene is TRBV5-1, the J gene TRBJ2-7; D may match TRBD1 or TRBD2 (6 bases each). CDR3 length: 16 residues. V lost 5 bases to trimming and J lost 0 bases, with 18 bases between them. In germline, CDR1 is SGHRS, CDR2 YFSETQ. The CDR3 nucleotides read TGCGCCAGCAGTAGGGGGGTGGCGGAAAGCTCCTACGAGCAGTACTTC. Encoded protein: CASSRGVAESSYEQYF.

The rearrangement uses TRBV27 and TRBJ1-4; TRBD1 is a possible D gene (5 bases). The CDR3 is made up of 15 amino acids. The V end was cut by 6 bases, the J end by 1 base, with 12 bases between. Germline assignment: CDR1 MNHEY and CDR2 SMNVEV (reference sequence). CDR3 sequence reads: CASSRRGGTNEKLFF. The CDR3 DNA is TGTGCCAGCAGCCGGCGGGGGGGAACTAATGAAAAACTGTTTTTT. Full variable domain (missing parts from reference TRBV27 and TRBJ1-4): EAQVTQNPRYLITVTGKKLTVTCSQNMNHEYMSWYRQDPGLGLRQIYYSMNVEVTDKGDVPEGYKVSRKEKRNFPLILESPSPNQTSLYFCASSRRGGTNEKLFFGSGTQLSVL.

The chain is built from TRBV19 and TRBJ1-2; 10 bases fit TRBD1. Germline V lookup: CDR1 LNHDA, CDR2 SQIVND (reference sequence). The length of the CDR3 is 15 residues. Losses at the gene ends were 7 bases for V and 1 base for J; bases not matched to a gene: 6. In DNA form, the CDR3 reads TGTGCCAGTACACCCCGGGACAGGGGTAACTATGGCTACACCTTC. Translated, it gives CASTPRDRGNYGYTF.

Concerning this clone: Within the sample, other DNA sequences also encode this same CDR3. The chain joins TRBV27 to TRBJ2-7; a weak D match, TRBD1 (6 bases). Per germline, CDR1 MNHEY and CDR2 SMNVEV (reference sequence). The V end was cut by 4 bases, the J end by 2 bases, with 12 bases between. The CDR3 is made up of 14 amino acids. CDR3 DNA sequence: TGTGCCAGCAGTTCCCTGACAGGAACCTACGAGCAGTACTTC. Translating it yields CASSSLTGTYEQYF.

This CDR3 reads CSVVGDNEKLFF. The CDR3 DNA follows: TGCAGCGTTGTAGGGGACAATGAAAAACTGTTTTTT. The chain recombines TRBV29-1 with TRBJ1-4; the D gene is possibly TRBD1 (5 bases). The CDR3 runs to 12 residues. Germline V CDR1 and CDR2: SQVTM, ANQGSEA. V lost 4 bases and J 5 bases, leaving 8 bases between the germline ends.

The V gene is TRBV9, the J gene TRBJ2-2; TRBD1 or TRBD2 may be the D gene (5 bases each). This CDR3 spans 15 amino acids. Germline assignment: CDR1 SGDLS and CDR2 YYNGEE. V lost 4 bases and J 1 base, leaving 11 bases between the germline ends. The CDR3 spells CASSTRDRNTGELFF. The CDR3 DNA follows: TGTGCCAGCAGCACACGGGACCGGAACACCGGGGAGCTGTTTTTT.

The CDR3, as DNA: TGTGCCAGCAGTGAACTCTGGAGGCCCCAGCATTTT. Translating it yields CASSELWRPQHF. The J gene is TRBJ1-5, the V gene TRBV6-1; D gene uncertain. The CDR3 runs to 12 residues. CDR1 is MNHNS and CDR2 is SASEGT in the germline V gene. V was shortened by 2 bases and J by 9 bases, with 8 bases between the two germline ends.

The CDR3 coding sequence is TGTGCCAGTAGCAGGGACAGGGGCTTCGATCAGCCCCAGCATTTT. It encodes CASSRDRGFDQPQHF. V gene TRBV19 combines with J gene TRBJ1-5; 10 positions match TRBD1. This CDR3 is 15 amino acids long. Looked up from germline, CDR1 is LNHDA and CDR2 is SQIVND (reference sequence). V was clipped by 6 bases and J by 5 bases; unmatched bases: 7.

In its sample, this clone ranks as medium-sized. The chain employs TRBV10-3 and TRBJ1-3; 8 nucleotides agree with TRBD1. Unmatched junction bases numbered 1, after V lost 4 bases and J lost 2 bases. There are 14 residues in the CDR3. Germline V gene sequence: CDR1 ENHRY, CDR2 SYGVKD. CDR3 in DNA: TGTGCCATCAGTGCCAGGGGGCCTGGAAACACCATATATTTT. Amino acids: CAISARGPGNTIYF.

This chain uses TRBV7-2 with TRBJ2-3; 13 bases are shared with TRBD2. CDR3 size: 17 residues. CDR1 is SGHTA, CDR2 FQGNSA, per germline. Germline trimming cut 4 bases from V and 3 bases from J; bases unmatched to any gene: 7. The CDR3 sequence is CASSSQLAGGPTDTQYF. For the CDR3, the DNA is TGTGCCAGCAGCTCTCAACTAGCGGGAGGGCCGACAGATACGCAGTATTTT.

The chain recombines TRBV25-1 with TRBJ2-1, with D possibly being TRBD1 (5 bases). This CDR3 spans 11 amino acids. Trimming cost V 6 bases and J 6 bases, with 6 bases left between them. Germline lookup yields CDR1 MGHDK and CDR2 SYGVNS. In DNA form, the CDR3 reads TGTGCCAGCAGACAGGTCAATGAGCAGTTCTTC. Protein product: CASRQVNEQFF.

The V gene is TRBV6-1, the J gene TRBJ1-1, with TRBD1 matching 7 bases. CDR1 is MNHNS and CDR2 is SASEGT in the germline V gene. The CDR3 totals 13 residues. With 6 bases clipped from V and 6 bases from J, the junction kept 7 bases outside the gene matches. CDR3 sequence (DNA): TGTGCCAGCAGAAACTTACAGGGGCCTGAAGCTTTCTTT. Amino acids: CASRNLQGPEAFF.

The V gene is TRBV5-1, the J gene TRBJ2-3; D gene uncertain. Germline CDR1 reads SGHRS; CDR2 reads YFSETQ. V lost 0 bases and J 6 bases, leaving 5 bases between the germline ends. CDR3 length: 12 residues. In DNA form, the CDR3 reads TGCGCCAGCAGCTTGGACGGCGATACGCAGTATTTT. Its translation is CASSLDGDTQYF.

The chain is built from TRBV7-9 and TRBJ2-3; 8 bases line up with TRBD2. The germline V gene has CDR1 SEHNR and CDR2 FQNEAQ (reference sequence). J was trimmed by 5 bases and V by 4 bases; bases with no gene match: 8. CDR3 size: 15 residues. CDR3 DNA sequence: TGTGCCAGCAGCTCTAGCGGGTCTGACGGAGATACGCAGTATTTT. Protein: CASSSSGSDGDTQYF.

The chain couples TRBV27 to TRBJ2-7, with a possible D match to TRBD1 (5 bases). Trimming took off 5 bases at V and 4 bases at J, with 12 bases between the two ends. CDR1 is MNHEY, CDR2 SMNVEV, per germline (reference sequence). The CDR3 contains 13 residues. CDR3 DNA sequence: TGTGCCAGCAGTAAACAGGACGGTTACGAGCAGTACTTC. Amino acid sequence: CASSKQDGYEQYF.

V and J are TRBV19 and TRBJ2-2, with D perhaps assigned TRBD1 or TRBD2 (5 bases each). Germline-derived CDR1 and CDR2 are LNHDA and SQIVND (reference sequence). The V end was cut by 3 bases, the J end by 0 bases, with 17 bases between. The CDR3 extends over 18 amino acids. CDR3 sequence (DNA): TGTGCCAGTAGTATTCTCCCCTCCGGGACCGCGAACACCGGGGAGCTGTTTTTT. It codes for CASSILPSGTANTGELFF.

Only one count was recorded for this clone. This chain uses TRBV9 with TRBJ2-7; TRBD1 aligns across 7 bases. V shed 4 bases and J 0 bases; nucleotides not matched to a gene: 7. This CDR3 is built from 15 residues. CDR1 SGDLS and CDR2 YYNGEE come from the germline V gene. CDR3 protein: CASSKGQTVSYEQYF. In nucleotides, the CDR3 is TGTGCCAGCAGCAAGGGACAGACGGTCTCCTACGAGCAGTACTTC.

The J gene is TRBJ1-1, the V gene TRBV5-1; D ambiguous. V lost 0 bases and J 0 bases, leaving 6 bases between the germline ends. The CDR3 totals 14 residues. Per germline, CDR1 SGHRS and CDR2 YFSETQ. CDR3 in amino acids: CASSLGHLNTEAFF. The DNA for the CDR3 is TGCGCCAGCAGCTTGGGGCACCTGAACACTGAAGCTTTCTTT.

V usage is TRBV5-1 and J usage is TRBJ1-2, with a tentative D call TRBD1 (5 bases). Germline loops: CDR1 SGHRS, CDR2 YFSETQ. V dropped 4 bases and J dropped 0 bases, with 13 bases sitting between them. The CDR3 sequence is 15 residues long. The DNA of the CDR3 is TGCGCCAGCAGCCTTCTGGGACGGTCTAACTATGGCTACACCTTC. Residues: CASSLLGRSNYGYTF.

V usage is TRBV11-2 and J usage is TRBJ2-7; 13 bases fit TRBD2. From germline, CDR1 is SGHAT and CDR2 FQNNGV. V lost 4 bases, J lost 3 bases, and 9 bases stayed unmatched. The CDR3 sequence is 17 residues long. Here the CDR3 DNA reads TGTGCCAGCAGCTCGAAGACTAGCGGGGGGCCCCACTACGAGCAGTACTTC. Translation: CASSSKTSGGPHYEQYF.